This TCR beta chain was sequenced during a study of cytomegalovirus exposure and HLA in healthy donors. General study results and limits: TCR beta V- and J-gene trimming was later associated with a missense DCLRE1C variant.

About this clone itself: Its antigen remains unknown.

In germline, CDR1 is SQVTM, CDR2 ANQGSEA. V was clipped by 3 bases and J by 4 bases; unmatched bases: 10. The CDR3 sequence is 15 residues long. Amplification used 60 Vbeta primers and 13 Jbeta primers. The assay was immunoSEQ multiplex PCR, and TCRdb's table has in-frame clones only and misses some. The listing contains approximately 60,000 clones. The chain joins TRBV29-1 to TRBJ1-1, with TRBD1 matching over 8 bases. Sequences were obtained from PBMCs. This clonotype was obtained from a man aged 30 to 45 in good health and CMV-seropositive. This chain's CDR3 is CSVDLGQGGGTEAFF. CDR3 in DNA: TGCAGCGTTGACCTAGGACAGGGAGGTGGCACTGAAGCTTTCTTT.